These 6 T cell receptor beta chains were all obtained from the same sample, sequenced in a study of long-term antiretroviral therapy in people with HIV. At survey level, the immunoSEQ assay was run in its v3.0 version. Data came from immunoSEQ multiplex PCR; TCRdb stores just in-frame clones and leaves some out. Of tens of thousands of clones listed, around four fifths were seen once; the top ten hold around 5.9%. The specimen comprised unsorted PBMCs, sampled 1 year after starting antiretroviral therapy. These TCRs come from a man aged 18 to 29 with HIV.

The chain combines TRBV19 with TRBJ1-1; TRBD1 is a possible D gene (6 bases). This CDR3 contains 14 residues. The ends were cut back, 8 bases at V and 6 bases at J, with 19 bases in the middle. Germline values: CDR1 LNHDA, CDR2 SQIVND (reference sequence). The CDR3 region is CASSLRPGDPEAFF. In nucleotides, the CDR3 is TGTGCCAGTTCGCTGAGGCCAGGGGACCCTGAAGCTTTCTTT.

For the CDR3, the DNA is TGTGCCAGCAGTCTAACGGGACGGTTAAATGAAAAACTGTTTTTT. Protein sequence: CASSLTGRLNEKLFF. This rearrangement joins TRBV27 to TRBJ1-4, with D possibly being TRBD1 (5 bases). The CDR3 extends over 15 amino acids. Germline V gene lookup returns CDR1 MNHEY and CDR2 SMNVEV (reference sequence). Trimming took off 5 bases at V and 5 bases at J, with 15 bases between the two ends. Looking up the rest from reference TRBV27 and TRBJ1-4 gives the full variable domain: EAQVTQNPRYLITVTGKKLTVTCSQNMNHEYMSWYRQDPGLGLRQIYYSMNVEVTDKGDVPEGYKVSRKEKRNFPLILESPSPNQTSLYFCASSLTGRLNEKLFFGSGTQLSVL.

The chain joins TRBV5-1 to TRBJ1-1, with D unresolved. This CDR3 has 12 amino acids. The V gene's germline CDR1 is SGHRS and CDR2 YFSETQ. The V end was cut by 5 bases, the J end by 4 bases, with 9 bases between. The chain's CDR3 is CASRVAGTEAFF. The CDR3 nucleotides read TGCGCCAGCAGAGTGGCGGGCACTGAAGCTTTCTTT.

The CDR3 nucleotides are TGTGCCAGCAGCCTAAGGACTAGCGGCCCAGGGAATGAGCAGTTCTTC. Translating it yields CASSLRTSGPGNEQFF. This sequence joins TRBV7-2 and TRBJ2-1, with 10 bases lining up with TRBD2. In germline, CDR1 is SGHTA, CDR2 FQGNSA. CDR3 size: 16 residues. With 5 bases clipped from V and 7 bases from J, the junction kept 11 bases outside the gene matches. The whole variable domain, filled in from reference TRBV7-2 and TRBJ2-1, reads GAGVSQSPSNKVTEKGKDVELRCDPISGHTALYWYRQSLGQGLEFLIYFQGNSAPDKSGLPSDRFSAERTGGSVSTLTIQRTQQEDSAVYLCASSLRTSGPGNEQFFGPGTRLTVL.

This rearrangement joins TRBV7-3 to TRBJ1-1; maybe TRBD1 (6 bases). The CDR3 has 13 amino acids. Trimming pared 2 bases from V and 4 bases from J, leaving 8 bases between. In germline, CDR1 is SGHTA, CDR2 FQGTGA. CDR3 sequence (DNA): TGTGCCAGCAGCTTAGCCAGGGGCACTGAAGCTTTCTTT. Translating it yields CASSLARGTEAFF.

This chain links TRBV4-1 with TRBJ1-2; D remains unclear. The germline gives CDR1 MGHRA, CDR2 YSYEKL. There are 13 residues in the CDR3. V was clipped by 2 bases and J by 7 bases, with 11 bases between them. CDR3 in DNA: TGCGCCAGCAGCCAACGTCAGGCAGTTGGCTACACCTTC. Protein: CASSQRQAVGYTF.